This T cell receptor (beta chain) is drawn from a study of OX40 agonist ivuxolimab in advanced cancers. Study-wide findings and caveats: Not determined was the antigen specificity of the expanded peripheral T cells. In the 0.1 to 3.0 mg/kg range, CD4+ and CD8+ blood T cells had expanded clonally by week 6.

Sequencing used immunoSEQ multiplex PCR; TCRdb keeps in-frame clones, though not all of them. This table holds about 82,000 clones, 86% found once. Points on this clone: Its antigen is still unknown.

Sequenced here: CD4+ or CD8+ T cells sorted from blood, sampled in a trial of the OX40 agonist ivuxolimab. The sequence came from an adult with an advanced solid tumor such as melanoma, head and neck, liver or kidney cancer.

DNA for the CDR3: TGTGCCTGGAGTGAGGGGCAAGAGACCCAGTACTTC. Translation gives CAWSEGQETQYF. The chain links TRBV30 to TRBJ2-5; weak D call: TRBD1 (5 bases). Trimming took off 1 base at V and 2 bases at J, with 5 bases between the two ends. The germline CDR1 and CDR2 sequences are GTSNPN and SVGIG (reference sequence). The CDR3 totals 12 residues.